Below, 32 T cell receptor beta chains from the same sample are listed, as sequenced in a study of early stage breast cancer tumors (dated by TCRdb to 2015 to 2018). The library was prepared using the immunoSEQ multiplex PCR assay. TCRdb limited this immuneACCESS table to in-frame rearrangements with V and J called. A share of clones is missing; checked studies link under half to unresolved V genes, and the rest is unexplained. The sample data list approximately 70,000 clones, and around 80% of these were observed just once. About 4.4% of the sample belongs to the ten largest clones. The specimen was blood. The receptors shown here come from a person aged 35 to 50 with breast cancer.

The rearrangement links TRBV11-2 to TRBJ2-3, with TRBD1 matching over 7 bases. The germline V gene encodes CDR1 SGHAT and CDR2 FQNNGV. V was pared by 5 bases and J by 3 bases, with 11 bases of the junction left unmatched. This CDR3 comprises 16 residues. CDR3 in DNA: TGTGCCAGCAGCCCGGGACAGAATATATGGACAGATACGCAGTATTTT. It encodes CASSPGQNIWTDTQYF.

The CDR3, as DNA: TGTGCCAGCAGCAATAGCAATCAGCCCCAGCATTTT. Translating it yields CASSNSNQPQHF. V and J are TRBV5-6 and TRBJ1-5; D unclear. Trimming shortened V by 4 bases and J by 0 bases, and 2 bases separated the two germline ends. This CDR3 spans 12 amino acids. CDR1 and CDR2 from the germline V gene are SGHDT and YYEEEE.

Written as DNA, the CDR3 is TGTCTCGACCGGGGAGGTACGCAGTATTTT. It codes for CLDRGGTQYF. The rearrangement uses TRBV25-1 and TRBJ2-3, with D possibly matching TRBD2 (6 bases). CDR3 length equals 10 residues. Germline V lookup: CDR1 MGHDK, CDR2 SYGVNS.

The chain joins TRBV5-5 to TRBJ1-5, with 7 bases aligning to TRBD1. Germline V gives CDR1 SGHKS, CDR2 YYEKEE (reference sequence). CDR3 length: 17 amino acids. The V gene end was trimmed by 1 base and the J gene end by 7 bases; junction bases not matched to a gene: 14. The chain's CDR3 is CASSLNIGGTVGQPQHF. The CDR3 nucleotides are TGTGCCAGCAGCTTGAATATTGGCGGGACAGTGGGGCAGCCCCAGCATTTT.

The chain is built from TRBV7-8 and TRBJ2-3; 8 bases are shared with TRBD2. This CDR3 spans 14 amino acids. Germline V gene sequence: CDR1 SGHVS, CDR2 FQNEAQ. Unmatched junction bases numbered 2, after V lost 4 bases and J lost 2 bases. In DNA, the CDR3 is TGTGCCAGCAGCTCGCGGGAGGACACAGATACGCAGTATTTT. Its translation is CASSSREDTDTQYF.

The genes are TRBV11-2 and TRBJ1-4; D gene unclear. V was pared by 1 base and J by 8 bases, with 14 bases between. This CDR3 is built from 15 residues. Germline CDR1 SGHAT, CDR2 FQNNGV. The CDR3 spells CASSLVGSNGEKLFF. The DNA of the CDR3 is TGTGCCAGCAGCTTAGTAGGTTCTAACGGGGAAAAACTGTTTTTT.

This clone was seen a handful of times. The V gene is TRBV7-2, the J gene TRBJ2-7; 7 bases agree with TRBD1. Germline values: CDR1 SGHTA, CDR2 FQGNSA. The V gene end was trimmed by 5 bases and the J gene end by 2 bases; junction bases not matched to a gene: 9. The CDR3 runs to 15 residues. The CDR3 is CASSTTMGQTYEQYF. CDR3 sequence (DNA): TGTGCCAGCAGCACCACCATGGGACAGACCTACGAGCAGTACTTC.

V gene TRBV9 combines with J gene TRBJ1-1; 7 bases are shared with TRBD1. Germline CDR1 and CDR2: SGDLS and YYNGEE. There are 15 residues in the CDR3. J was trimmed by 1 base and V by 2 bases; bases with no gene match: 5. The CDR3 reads CASSVSGQPNTEAFF. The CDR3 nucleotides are TGTGCCAGCAGCGTTTCGGGACAGCCGAACACTGAAGCTTTCTTT.

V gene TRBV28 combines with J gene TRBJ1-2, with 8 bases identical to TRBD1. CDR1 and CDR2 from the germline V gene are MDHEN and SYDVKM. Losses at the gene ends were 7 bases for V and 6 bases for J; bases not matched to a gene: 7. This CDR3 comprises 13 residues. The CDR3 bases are TGTGCCAGCACCTTTCTCAGGGGGCATGGCTACACCTTC. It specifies CASTFLRGHGYTF.

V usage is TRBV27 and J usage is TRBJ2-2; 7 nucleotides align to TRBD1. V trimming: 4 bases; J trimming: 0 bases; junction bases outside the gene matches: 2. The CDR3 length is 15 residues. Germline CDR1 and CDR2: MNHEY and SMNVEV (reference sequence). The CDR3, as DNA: TGTGCCAGCAGTTCGGGACAGTCGAACACCGGGGAGCTGTTTTTT. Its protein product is CASSSGQSNTGELFF.

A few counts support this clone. The CDR3 DNA sequence: TGCAGCGTTGTAGAGACAACGGATCAGCCCCAGCATTTT. This gives the protein CSVVETTDQPQHF. V is TRBV29-1 and J is TRBJ1-5; unclear D gene. Germline-derived CDR1 and CDR2 are SQVTM and ANQGSEA. The ends were cut back, 4 bases at V and 5 bases at J, with 12 bases in the middle. The CDR3 loop spans 13 amino acids.

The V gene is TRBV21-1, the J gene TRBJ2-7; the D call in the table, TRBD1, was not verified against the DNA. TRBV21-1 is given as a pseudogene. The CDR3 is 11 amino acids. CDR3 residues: CASSQGAEQYF. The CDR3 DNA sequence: TGTGCCAGCAGCCAGGGGGCCGAGCAGTACTTC.

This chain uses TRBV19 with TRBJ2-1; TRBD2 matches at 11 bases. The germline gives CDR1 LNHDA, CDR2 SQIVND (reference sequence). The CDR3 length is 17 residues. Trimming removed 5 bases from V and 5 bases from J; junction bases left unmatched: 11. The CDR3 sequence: CASSGLAGRRINNEQFF. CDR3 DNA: TGTGCCAGTAGTGGACTAGCGGGCCGGAGGATTAACAATGAGCAGTTCTTC.

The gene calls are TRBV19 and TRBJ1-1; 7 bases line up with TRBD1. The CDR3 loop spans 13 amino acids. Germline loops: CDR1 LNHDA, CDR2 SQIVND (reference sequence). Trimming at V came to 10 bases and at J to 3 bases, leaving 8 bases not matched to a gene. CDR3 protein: CAIKGAGDTEAFF. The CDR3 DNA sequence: TGTGCCATCAAGGGGGCGGGGGACACTGAAGCTTTCTTT.

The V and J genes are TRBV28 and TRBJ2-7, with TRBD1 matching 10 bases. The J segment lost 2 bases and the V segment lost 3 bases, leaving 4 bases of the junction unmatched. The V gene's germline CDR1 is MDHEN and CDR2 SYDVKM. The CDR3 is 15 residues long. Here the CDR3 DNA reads TGTGCCAGCAGTTTCACCGGGACAGGGGCCTACGAGCAGTACTTC. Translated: CASSFTGTGAYEQYF.

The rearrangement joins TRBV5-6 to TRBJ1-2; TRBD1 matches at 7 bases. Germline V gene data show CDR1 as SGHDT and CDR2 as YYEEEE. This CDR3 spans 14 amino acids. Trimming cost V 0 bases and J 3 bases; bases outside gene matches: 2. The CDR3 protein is CASSLEQGYYGYTF. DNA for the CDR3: TGTGCCAGCAGCTTGGAACAGGGGTACTATGGCTACACCTTC. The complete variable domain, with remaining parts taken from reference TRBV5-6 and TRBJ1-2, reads DAGVTQSPTHLIKTRGQQVTLRCSPKSGHDTVSWYQQALGQGPQFIFQYYEEEERQRGNFPDRFSGHQFPNYSSELNVNALLLGDSALYLCASSLEQGYYGYTFGSGTRLTVV.

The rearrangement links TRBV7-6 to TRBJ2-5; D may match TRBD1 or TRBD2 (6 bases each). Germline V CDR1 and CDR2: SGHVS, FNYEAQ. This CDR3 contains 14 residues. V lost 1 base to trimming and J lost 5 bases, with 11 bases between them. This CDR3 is CASSLDGGRETQYF. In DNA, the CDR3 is TGTGCCAGCAGCTTAGATGGGGGGCGGGAGACCCAGTACTTC.

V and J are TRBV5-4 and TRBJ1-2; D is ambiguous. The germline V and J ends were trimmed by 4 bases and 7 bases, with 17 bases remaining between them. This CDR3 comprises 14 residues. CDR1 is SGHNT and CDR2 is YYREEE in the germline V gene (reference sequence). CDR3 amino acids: CASSQDSTEGGYTF. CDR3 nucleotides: TGTGCCAGCAGCCAAGATAGTACAGAGGGTGGCTACACCTTC.

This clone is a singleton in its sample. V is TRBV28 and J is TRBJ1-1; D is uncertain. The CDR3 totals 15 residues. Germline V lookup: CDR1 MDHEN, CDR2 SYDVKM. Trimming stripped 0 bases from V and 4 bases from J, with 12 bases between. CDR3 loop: CASSLWLRRGTEAFF. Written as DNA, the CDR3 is TGTGCCAGCAGTTTATGGCTTAGGCGGGGCACTGAAGCTTTCTTT.

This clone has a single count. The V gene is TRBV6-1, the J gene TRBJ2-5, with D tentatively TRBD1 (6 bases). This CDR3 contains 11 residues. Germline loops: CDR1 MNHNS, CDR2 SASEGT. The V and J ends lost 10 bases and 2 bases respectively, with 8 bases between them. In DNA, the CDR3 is TGTGCCATCGACAGGCAAGAGACCCAGTACTTC. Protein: CAIDRQETQYF.

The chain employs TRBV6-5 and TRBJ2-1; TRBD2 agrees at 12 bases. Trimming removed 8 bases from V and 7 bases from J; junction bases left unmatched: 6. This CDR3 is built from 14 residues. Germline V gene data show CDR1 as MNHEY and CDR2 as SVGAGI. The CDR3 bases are TGTGCCAGCGCAGGACTAGCGGGGCTAAATGAGCAGTTCTTC. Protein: CASAGLAGLNEQFF.

CDR3 DNA sequence: TGCGCCAGCAGTGAGTCGGGGCTAGCGGGAGTCACCGGGGAGCTGTTTTTT. Protein product: CASSESGLAGVTGELFF. The rearrangement joins TRBV10-1 to TRBJ2-2, with TRBD2 matching 10 bases. Germline CDR1 and CDR2: WNHNN and SYGVQD (reference sequence). There are 17 residues in the CDR3. The V and J ends lost 0 bases and 4 bases, in that order; junction bases with no gene match: 5.

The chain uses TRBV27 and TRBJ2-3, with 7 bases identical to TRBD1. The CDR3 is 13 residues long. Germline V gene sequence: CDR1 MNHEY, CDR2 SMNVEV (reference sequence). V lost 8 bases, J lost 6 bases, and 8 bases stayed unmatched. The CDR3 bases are TGTGCCAGCGGGTTTACAGGGGCGGATACGCAGTATTTT. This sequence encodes CASGFTGADTQYF.

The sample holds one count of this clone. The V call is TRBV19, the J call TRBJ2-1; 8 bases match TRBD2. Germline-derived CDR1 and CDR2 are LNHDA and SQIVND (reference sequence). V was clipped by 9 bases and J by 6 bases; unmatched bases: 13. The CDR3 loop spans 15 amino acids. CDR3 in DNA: TGTGCCAGCTGTGCACGGGAGGGCCGAGTCAATGAGCAGTTCTTC. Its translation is CASCAREGRVNEQFF.

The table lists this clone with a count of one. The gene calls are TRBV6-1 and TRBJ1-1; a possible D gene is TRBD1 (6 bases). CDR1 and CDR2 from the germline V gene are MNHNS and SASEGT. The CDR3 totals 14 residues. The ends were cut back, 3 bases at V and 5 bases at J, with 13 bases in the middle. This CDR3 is CASSDLAGETEAFF. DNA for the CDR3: TGTGCCAGCAGTGATCTGGCAGGGGAGACTGAAGCTTTCTTT.

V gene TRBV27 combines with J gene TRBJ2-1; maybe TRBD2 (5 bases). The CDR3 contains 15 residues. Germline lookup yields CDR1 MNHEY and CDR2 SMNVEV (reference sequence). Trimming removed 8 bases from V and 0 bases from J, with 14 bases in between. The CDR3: CASLPRRSSYNEQFF. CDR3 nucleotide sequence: TGTGCCAGCTTACCCCGGAGGAGCTCCTACAATGAGCAGTTCTTC.

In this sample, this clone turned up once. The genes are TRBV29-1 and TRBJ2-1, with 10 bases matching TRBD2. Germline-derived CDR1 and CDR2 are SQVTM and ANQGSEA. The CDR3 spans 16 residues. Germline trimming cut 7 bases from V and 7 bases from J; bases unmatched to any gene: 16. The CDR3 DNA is TGCAGCGCCGAAGGGGCTAGCGGGAGTCTCGGGAATGAGCAGTTCTTC. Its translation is CSAEGASGSLGNEQFF.

In DNA, the CDR3 is TGCGCCAGCAGCCAAGAATGGGACAGGGCCAACGAGCAGTACTTC. Its translation is CASSQEWDRANEQYF. The chain links TRBV4-1 to TRBJ2-7; 9 nucleotides line up with TRBD1. The CDR3 sequence is 15 residues long. In germline, CDR1 is MGHRA, CDR2 YSYEKL. V lost 0 bases to trimming and J lost 5 bases; unmatched junction nucleotides: 5.

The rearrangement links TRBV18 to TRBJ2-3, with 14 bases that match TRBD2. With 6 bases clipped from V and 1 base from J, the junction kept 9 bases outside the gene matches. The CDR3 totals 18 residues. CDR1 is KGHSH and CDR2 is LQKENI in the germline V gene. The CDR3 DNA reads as TGTGCCAGCTCCCCCGGGACTAGCGGGAGCGAGGGCACAGATACGCAGTATTTT. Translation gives CASSPGTSGSEGTDTQYF. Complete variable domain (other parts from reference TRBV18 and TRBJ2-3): NAGVMQNPRHLVRRRGQEARLRCSPMKGHSHVYWYRQLPEEGLKFMVYLQKENIIDESGMPKERFSAEFPKEGPSILRIQQVVRGDSAAYFCASSPGTSGSEGTDTQYFGPGTRLTVL.

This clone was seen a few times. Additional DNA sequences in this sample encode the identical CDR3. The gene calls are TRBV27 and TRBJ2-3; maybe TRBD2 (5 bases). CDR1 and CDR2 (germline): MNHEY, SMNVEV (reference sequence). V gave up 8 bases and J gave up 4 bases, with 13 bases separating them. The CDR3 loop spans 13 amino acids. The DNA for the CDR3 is TGTGCCAGCGGATTAGCCGGGGCAGATACGCAGTATTTT. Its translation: CASGLAGADTQYF.

CDR3: CASSWGGKGNTIYF. The CDR3 bases are TGTGCCAGCAGCTGGGGGGGCAAAGGAAACACCATATATTTT. V usage is TRBV7-8 and J usage is TRBJ1-3; possibly TRBD1 for D (6 bases). The V gene lost 4 bases and the J gene lost 4 bases, with 11 bases spanning the gap. Germline CDR1 and CDR2: SGHVS and FQNEAQ. CDR3 length: 14 residues.

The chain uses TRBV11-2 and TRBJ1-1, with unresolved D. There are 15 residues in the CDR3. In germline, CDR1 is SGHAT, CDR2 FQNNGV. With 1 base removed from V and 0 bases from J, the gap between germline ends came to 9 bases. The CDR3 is CASSLVAGLNTEAFF. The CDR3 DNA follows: TGTGCCAGCAGCTTAGTAGCCGGGCTGAACACTGAAGCTTTCTTT.